This TCR beta chain is drawn from a study of CD8 T cells in ankylosing spondylitis. Study-wide points: Reportedly, matched ankylosing spondylitis synovial fluid was significantly enriched for disease-linked clones. Disease-linked clones bore a CD8+ phenotype, appearing relatively rarely in peripheral blood. Seemingly characteristic of ankylosing spondylitis blood was a TCR beta motif consisting of eight highly homologous variants. Reports of some motif variants in reactive arthritis synovial fluid and blood predate this one.

As concerns this clonotype: Its cognate antigen is unknown.

Quantitative 5'-RACE with molecular barcodes was used to make the TCR beta libraries. TCRdb redid the calling of the 5' RACE reads with MiXCR, one entry per CDR3 protein. The sample contains about 330,000 distinct CDR3 sequences, around 8% of which appear only once. V lost 4 bases and J lost 4, with 16 bases in between. Germline loops: CDR1 KGHSH, CDR2 LQKENI. The CDR3 runs 15 residues. Sequenced: blood, either unsorted or a sorted T cell fraction (not recorded which). This chain uses TRBV18 with TRBJ1-1; no firm D call. This TCR was sampled from a male donor with ankylosing spondylitis. The CDR3 coding sequence is TGTGCCAGCTCACTAGGAAAGATTACCCTCACTGAAGCTTTCTTT. It codes for CASSLGKITLTEAFF.